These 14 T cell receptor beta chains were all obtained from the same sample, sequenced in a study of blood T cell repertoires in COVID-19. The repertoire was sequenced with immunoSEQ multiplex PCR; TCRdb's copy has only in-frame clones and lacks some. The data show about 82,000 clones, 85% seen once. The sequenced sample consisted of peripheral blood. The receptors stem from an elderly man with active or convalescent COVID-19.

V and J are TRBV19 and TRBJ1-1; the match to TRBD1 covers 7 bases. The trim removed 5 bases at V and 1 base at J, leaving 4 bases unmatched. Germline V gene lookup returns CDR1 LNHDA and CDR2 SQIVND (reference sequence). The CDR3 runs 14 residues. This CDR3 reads CASSEGGANTEAFF. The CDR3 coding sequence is TGTGCCAGTAGTGAAGGGGGCGCGAACACTGAAGCTTTCTTT.

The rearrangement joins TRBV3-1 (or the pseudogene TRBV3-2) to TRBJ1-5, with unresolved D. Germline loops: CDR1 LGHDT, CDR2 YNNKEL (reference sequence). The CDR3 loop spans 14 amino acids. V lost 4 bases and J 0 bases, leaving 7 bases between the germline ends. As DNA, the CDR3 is TGTGCCAGCAGCCTGAGTTATAGCAATCAGCCCCAGCATTTT. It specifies CASSLSYSNQPQHF.

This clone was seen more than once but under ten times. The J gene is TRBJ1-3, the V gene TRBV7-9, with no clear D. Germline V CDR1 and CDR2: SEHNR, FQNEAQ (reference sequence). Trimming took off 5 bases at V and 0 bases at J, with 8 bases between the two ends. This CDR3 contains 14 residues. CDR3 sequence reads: CASSPGSSGNTIYF. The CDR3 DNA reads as TGTGCCAGCAGCCCCGGGAGCTCTGGAAACACCATATATTTT.

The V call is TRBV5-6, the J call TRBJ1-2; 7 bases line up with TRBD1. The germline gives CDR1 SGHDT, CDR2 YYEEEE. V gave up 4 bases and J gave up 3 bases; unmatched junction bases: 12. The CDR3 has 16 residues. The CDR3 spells CASSLRQSGTDYGYTF. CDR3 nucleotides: TGTGCCAGCAGCCTACGTCAATCCGGGACAGACTATGGCTACACCTTC.

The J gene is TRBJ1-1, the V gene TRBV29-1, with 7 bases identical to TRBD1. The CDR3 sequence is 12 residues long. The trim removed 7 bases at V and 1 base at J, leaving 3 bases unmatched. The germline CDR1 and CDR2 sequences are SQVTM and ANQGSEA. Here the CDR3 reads CSGGQKNTEAFF. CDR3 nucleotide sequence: TGCAGCGGGGGACAGAAGAACACTGAAGCTTTCTTT. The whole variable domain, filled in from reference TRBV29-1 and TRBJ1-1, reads SAVISQKPSRDICQRGTSLTIQCQVDSQVTMMFWYRQQPGQSLTLIATANQGSEATYESGFVIDKFPISRPNLTFSTLTVSNMSPEDSSIYLCSGGQKNTEAFFGQGTRLTVV.

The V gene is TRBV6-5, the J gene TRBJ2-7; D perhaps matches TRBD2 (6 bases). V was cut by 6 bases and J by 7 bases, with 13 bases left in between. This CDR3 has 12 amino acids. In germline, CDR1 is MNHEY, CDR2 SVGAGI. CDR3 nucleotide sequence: TGTGCCAGCAGCGTGGGGGGAGGAGAGCAGTACGTC. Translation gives CASSVGGGEQYV.

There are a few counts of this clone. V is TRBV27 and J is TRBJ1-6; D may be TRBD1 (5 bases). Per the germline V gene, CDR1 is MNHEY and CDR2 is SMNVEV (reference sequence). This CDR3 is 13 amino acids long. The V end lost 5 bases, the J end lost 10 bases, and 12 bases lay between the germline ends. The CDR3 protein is CASSQAGRSPLHF. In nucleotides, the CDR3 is TGTGCCAGCAGTCAGGCAGGGAGGTCACCCCTCCACTTT.

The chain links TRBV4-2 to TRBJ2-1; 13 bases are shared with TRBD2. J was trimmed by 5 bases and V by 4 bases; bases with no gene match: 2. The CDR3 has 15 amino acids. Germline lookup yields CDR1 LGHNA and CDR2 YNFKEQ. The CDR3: CASSPGTSGDNEQFF. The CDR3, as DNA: TGTGCCAGCAGCCCCGGGACTAGCGGGGACAATGAGCAGTTCTTC.

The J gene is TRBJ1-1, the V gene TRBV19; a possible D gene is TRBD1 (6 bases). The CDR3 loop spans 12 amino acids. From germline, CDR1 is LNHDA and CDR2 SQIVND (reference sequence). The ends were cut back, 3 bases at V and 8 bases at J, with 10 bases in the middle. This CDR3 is CASSIRGGEAFF. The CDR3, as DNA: TGTGCCAGTAGTATCAGAGGGGGAGAAGCTTTCTTT.

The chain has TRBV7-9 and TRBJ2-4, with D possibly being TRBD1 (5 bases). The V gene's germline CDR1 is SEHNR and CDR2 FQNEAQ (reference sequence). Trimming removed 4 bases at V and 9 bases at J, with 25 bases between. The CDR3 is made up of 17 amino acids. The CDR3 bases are TGTGCCAGCAGCTCACCCTTATTAGGCCCAGGGTCTGGCATTCAGTACTTC. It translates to CASSSPLLGPGSGIQYF.

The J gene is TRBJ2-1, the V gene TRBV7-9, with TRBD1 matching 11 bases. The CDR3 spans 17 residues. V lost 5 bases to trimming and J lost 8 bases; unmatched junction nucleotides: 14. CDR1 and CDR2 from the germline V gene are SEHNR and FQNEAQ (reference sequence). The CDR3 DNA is TGTGCCAGCAGCCATCTGGGTGGGACAGGGGGGAGCCATGAGCAGTTCTTC. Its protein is CASSHLGGTGGSHEQFF.

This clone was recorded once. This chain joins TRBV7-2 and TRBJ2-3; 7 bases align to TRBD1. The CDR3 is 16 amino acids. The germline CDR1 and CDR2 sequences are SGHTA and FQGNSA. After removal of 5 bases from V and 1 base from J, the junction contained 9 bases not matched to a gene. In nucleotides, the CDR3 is TGTGCCAGCAGCCCAGATGGGGGACAGCGCACAGATACGCAGTATTTT. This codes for CASSPDGGQRTDTQYF. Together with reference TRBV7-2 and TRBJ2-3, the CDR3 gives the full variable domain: GAGVSQSPSNKVTEKGKDVELRCDPISGHTALYWYRQSLGQGLEFLIYFQGNSAPDKSGLPSDRFSAERTGGSVSTLTIQRTQQEDSAVYLCASSPDGGQRTDTQYFGPGTRLTVL.

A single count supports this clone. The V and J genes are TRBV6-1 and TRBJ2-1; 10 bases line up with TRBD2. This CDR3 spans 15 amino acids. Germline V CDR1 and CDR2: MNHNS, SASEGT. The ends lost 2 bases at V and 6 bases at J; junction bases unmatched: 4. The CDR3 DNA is TGTGCCAGCAGTGAACTACTAGCGGGGAGCAATGAGCAGTTCTTC. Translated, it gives CASSELLAGSNEQFF.

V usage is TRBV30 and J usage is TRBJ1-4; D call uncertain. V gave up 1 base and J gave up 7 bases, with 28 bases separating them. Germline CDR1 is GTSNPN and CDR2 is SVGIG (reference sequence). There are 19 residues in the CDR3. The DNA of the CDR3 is TGTGCCTGGAGTGGGCTTTCCCCAGGTGCGGGAGGGCTAGGTGAAAAACTGTTTTTT. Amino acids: CAWSGLSPGAGGLGEKLFF.